This entry concerns a single T cell receptor beta chain. The data were obtained in a study of T cell repertoires in aging, cancer and after chemotherapy. TCR beta rearrangements were amplified from peripheral blood genomic DNA. Rearranged V-D-J TRB sequences were amplified with a mixed TRB-A/B primer pool. From the multiplex PCR reads, TCRdb called clonotypes with MiXCR, one entry per CDR3 protein. The sample has around 4,000 distinct CDR3 sequences, approximately 30% seen once. The CDR3 length is 17 residues. The germline V and J ends were trimmed by 2 bases and 0 bases, with 11 bases remaining between them. Germline V gene data show CDR1 as MNHNY and CDR2 as SVGAGI (reference sequence).

This receptor was taken from a human donor with a solid tumor. The chain has TRBV6-6 and TRBJ1-6, with D unclear. Source material: blood. The CDR3 DNA reads TGTGCCAGCAGTTACGAACAGCCCAGCTCCTATAATTCACCCCTCCACTTT. Protein product: CASSYEQPSSYNSPLHF.